The rows below give T cell receptor beta chains drawn from one sample of a study of blood T cell repertoires in COVID-19. The method was immunoSEQ multiplex PCR; TCRdb's version includes in-frame clones alone and lacks a portion of them. The table has fewer than 250,000 clones, around 89% seen once. The sample comprised peripheral blood. The receptors originated from a woman in her forties with acute or convalescent COVID-19. The CDR3 runs from the conserved cysteine through the conserved F or W. Fields, in order: clone size, D gene, V gene, J gene, CDR3 DNA, CDR3 protein. A D gene is named only where the DNA matches it firmly. The size of a clone is reported for some rows only, either as once, few or many, or as a class for expanded clones.

NA	NA	TRBV21-1	TRBJ2-3	TGTGCCAGCAGCCCACCGATGATACCAACGGTAGATACGCAGTATTTT	CASSPPMIPTVDTQYF
NA	TRBD1	TRBV27	TRBJ1-1	TGTGCCAGCAGTCCAGGGGGCGCGGACACTGAAGCTTTCTTT	CASSPGGADTEAFF
NA	TRBD1	TRBV4-2	TRBJ1-1	TGTGCCAGCAGCCAATCCCGGGGAGCAATACAGGGGGAAGCTTTCTTT	CASSQSRGAIQGEAFF
NA	TRBD2	TRBV27	TRBJ2-5	TGTGCCAGCAGTTTAGTAGCGGGGGGGCCGCGGACCCAGTACTTC	CASSLVAGGPRTQYF
NA	NA	TRBV10-2	TRBJ1-4	TGCGCCAGCAGAAGCGGACAGAGTAATGAAAAACTGTTTTTT	CASRSGQSNEKLFF
once	TRBD1	TRBV6-5	TRBJ1-1	TGTGCCAGCAGTTTGACAGGGGAGAACACTGAAGCTTTCTTT	CASSLTGENTEAFF
NA	TRBD1	TRBV19	TRBJ1-1	TGTGCCAGTAGTATACGGGACAGGGGGTTCACTGAAGCTTTCTTT	CASSIRDRGFTEAFF
NA	TRBD1	TRBV24-1	TRBJ1-5	TGTGCCACCAGTGATCCCACCCCGGCAGGGGGCGAGCAGCCCCAGCATTTT	CATSDPTPAGGEQPQHF
once	TRBD1	TRBV6-5	TRBJ1-2	TGTGCCAGCAGTCCCGACAGGGATCGGTTTCGCTACACCTTC	CASSPDRDRFRYTF
NA	NA	TRBV15	TRBJ2-1	TGTGCCACCAGCAGAGATCCCGGGGGAGCTGGGAATGAGCAGTTCTTC	CATSRDPGGAGNEQFF
NA	TRBD2	TRBV2	TRBJ2-3	TGTGCCAGCAGTATAGCGGGGACCTTCACAGATACGCAGTATTTT	CASSIAGTFTDTQYF
NA	TRBD1	TRBV18	TRBJ1-1	TGTGCCAGCTCACCACCGCGGGGACAGGGGCTGGACACTGAAGCTTTCTTT	CASSPPRGQGLDTEAFF
NA	NA	TRBV7-9	TRBJ1-4	TGTGCCAGCAGCTTAGTAGGAGGGCCAGAAAAACTGTTTTTT	CASSLVGGPEKLFF
NA	NA	TRBV27	TRBJ1-2	TGTGCCAGCAGTTTAGGGCAAGGGGCTAACTATGGCTACACCTTC	CASSLGQGANYGYTF
once	NA	TRBV27	TRBJ1-2	TGTGCCAGCAGTCGCGGACTGCATTTCTATGGCTACACCTTC	CASSRGLHFYGYTF
NA	TRBD1	TRBV27	TRBJ2-5	TGTGCCAGCAGCCGTCAGGGGGCGCGGGAGACCCAGTACTTC	CASSRQGARETQYF
NA	TRBD1	TRBV4-2	TRBJ1-2	TGTGCCAGCACCTCCGGGACAGGGACCTATGGCTACACCTTC	CASTSGTGTYGYTF
NA	TRBD1	TRBV6-6	TRBJ1-5	TGTGCCAGCAGCAACGAGGGGGCTGATCAGCCCCAGCATTTT	CASSNEGADQPQHF
NA	TRBD1	TRBV6-5	TRBJ1-5	TGTGCCACCAGTTCGGGACAGGGCGGCAATCAGCCCCAGCATTTT	CATSSGQGGNQPQHF
NA	TRBD2	TRBV11-2	TRBJ2-4	TGTGCCAGCAGCTTAGTAGCGGGGGACAAAAACATTCAGTACTTC	CASSLVAGDKNIQYF
NA	TRBD2	TRBV18	TRBJ2-1	TGTGCCAGCTCACCCGGGACTAGCGGGGGTGATGAGCAGTTCTTC	CASSPGTSGGDEQFF
many	NA	TRBV10-3	TRBJ1-3	TGTGCCATCAGTGAAGTGAGCTCTGGAAACACCATATATTTT	CAISEVSSGNTIYF
NA	NA	TRBV5-1	TRBJ2-3	TGCGCCAGCAGCTTAGAAACGGCCAGGGATACGCAGTATTTT	CASSLETARDTQYF
NA	TRBD2	TRBV6-4	TRBJ2-1	TGTGCCAGCAGTTGGGGGGGGGACTACAATGAGCAGTTCTTC	CASSWGGDYNEQFF
NA	TRBD2	TRBV3-1/TRBV3-2	TRBJ2-3	TGTGCCAGCAGCTGGGACTTAGCGGGAACAGATACGCAGTATTTT	CASSWDLAGTDTQYF
NA	NA	TRBV29-1	TRBJ2-4	TGCAGCGTTGTTGAGGCAAAGCGCCAAGGAAACATTCAGTACTTC	CSVVEAKRQGNIQYF
few	NA	TRBV5-1	TRBJ1-6	TGCGCCAGCAGCTTGGACGGGGGTAATAATTCACCCCTCCACTTT	CASSLDGGNNSPLHF
NA	NA	TRBV14	TRBJ1-2	TGTGCCAGCAGCCAAGTCAGGGGCAGCCTCTATGGCTACACCTTC	CASSQVRGSLYGYTF
NA	NA	TRBV5-6	TRBJ1-1	TGTGCCAGCTCCAACGGGAGGGGCACTGAAGCTTTCTTT	CASSNGRGTEAFF
NA	NA	TRBV27	TRBJ1-1	TGTGCCAGCAGCCAATACCGGAGGACTGAAGCTTTCTTT	CASSQYRRTEAFF
NA	NA	TRBV9	TRBJ1-2	TGTGCCAGCGACGGGATTTATGGCTACACCTTC	CASDGIYGYTF
NA	TRBD1	TRBV7-8	TRBJ1-5	TGTGCCAGCAGCAGGGACAGGGCAGGCAATCAGCCCCAGCATTTT	CASSRDRAGNQPQHF
NA	NA	TRBV9	TRBJ1-1	TGTGCCAGCAGCGTAGCTCCGGACAGCGGGACCGAAGCTTTCTTT	CASSVAPDSGTEAFF
NA	NA	TRBV12-3/TRBV12-4	TRBJ1-1	TGTGCCAGCAACCAGGGCGCTGAAGCTTTCTTT	CASNQGAEAFF
NA	TRBD1	TRBV5-6	TRBJ2-1	TGTGCCAGCAGCTTGTTTGGACAGGGGCCGGACAATGAGCAGTTCTTC	CASSLFGQGPDNEQFF
NA	NA	TRBV10-3	TRBJ1-5	TGTGCCATCAGTGACTGGGCTAGCAATCAGCCCCAGCATTTT	CAISDWASNQPQHF
NA	NA	TRBV5-4	TRBJ2-1	TGTGCCAGCAGCGCCCCAAGGAGGGATCTTTACAATGAGCAGTTCTTC	CASSAPRRDLYNEQFF
NA	TRBD2	TRBV19	TRBJ2-5	TGTGCCAGTAGTCGCTCAGGGCTAGCGGGGGAGACCCAGTACTTC	CASSRSGLAGETQYF
few	NA	TRBV19	TRBJ1-4	TGTGCCAGTAACTTTAGGACAGAAAATGAAAAACTGTTTTTT	CASNFRTENEKLFF
NA	NA	TRBV24-1	TRBJ2-5	TGTGCCACCAGTGACCCTGGCGGGGTAGAGACCCAGTACTTC	CATSDPGGVETQYF
NA	NA	TRBV5-1	TRBJ2-5	TGCGCCAGCAGCCACGACGGAAGGGAGATAGAGACCCAGTACTTC	CASSHDGREIETQYF
NA	NA	TRBV28	TRBJ1-1	TGTCGGGCCGGGACTCTCCGGGAAGCTTTCTTT	CRAGTLREAFF
NA	NA	TRBV7-2	TRBJ1-1	TGTGCCTCCGAACCAGGATGGAACACTGAAGCTTTCTTT	CASEPGWNTEAFF
few	TRBD1	TRBV6-1	TRBJ1-2	TGTGCCAGCAGTGAAGGTGGGACAGGGAACTATGGCTACACCTTC	CASSEGGTGNYGYTF
NA	NA	TRBV6-1	TRBJ1-2	TGTGCCAGCAGTGAAGGTGCGGCCTTCTATGGCTACACCTTC	CASSEGAAFYGYTF
few	NA	TRBV7-9	TRBJ2-3	TGTGCCAGCAGCTTTGGGGCCGGGGGAAAAGTAGGGGATACGCAGTATTTT	CASSFGAGGKVGDTQYF
NA	TRBD2	TRBV11-3	TRBJ2-1	TGTGCCAGCAGCCCGACTAGCGGGGGGGCCGGGATGGTTGAGCAGTTCTTC	CASSPTSGGAGMVEQFF
NA	NA	TRBV10-3	TRBJ1-1	TGTGCCATCAGCTGGGATCGGACACCGAACACTGAAGCTTTCTTT	CAISWDRTPNTEAFF
NA	TRBD1	TRBV6-6	TRBJ1-2	TGTGCCAGCAGTTCTCAACAGGGGGCCGTCTATGGCTACACCTTC	CASSSQQGAVYGYTF
NA	NA	TRBV5-1	TRBJ2-3	TGCGCCAGCAGCTTCTATTCCCCAAGCACAGATACGCAGTATTTT	CASSFYSPSTDTQYF
NA	TRBD2	TRBV6-6	TRBJ2-3	TGTGCCAGCAGCGGGACTAGTCATACGCAGTATTTT	CASSGTSHTQYF
NA	NA	TRBV2	TRBJ1-1	TGTGCCAGCAGTGGGCCCGGACAGGAAGCTTTCTTT	CASSGPGQEAFF
NA	NA	TRBV4-2	TRBJ1-3	TGTGCCAGCAGCCAAGACACGGGCTCTGGAAACACCATATATTTT	CASSQDTGSGNTIYF
once	NA	TRBV6-5	TRBJ1-2	TGTGCCAGCAGTTCCGCCCAGACAGGAAACTATGGCTACACCTTC	CASSSAQTGNYGYTF